This TCR beta chain was sequenced in a study of blood T cell repertoires in COVID-19. Membership in each cohort depended on participant-reported clinical history. Profiled with immunoSEQ multiplex PCR; TCRdb holds only in-frame clones, not every one. This sample has fewer than 450,000 clones, with more than 85% found just once. The material sequenced was PBMCs or T cells enriched from blood (not recorded which). This receptor was identified in a woman aged 30 to 39 who had recovered from COVID-19.

CDR3 region: CASSFERGAPYEQYF. The CDR3, as DNA: TGTGCCAGCAGCTTTGAGCGGGGGGCACCCTACGAGCAGTACTTC. The chain carries TRBV11-2 and TRBJ2-7; 9 bases match TRBD2. This CDR3 contains 15 residues. CDR1 is SGHAT and CDR2 is FQNNGV in the germline V gene. V shed 3 bases, J shed 2 bases, and the junction held 5 bases outside the gene matches.